Following are 7 T cell receptor beta chains from one sample sequenced in a study of blood T cell repertoires in COVID-19. Libraries were prepared by immunoSEQ multiplex PCR; TCRdb keeps only in-frame clonotypes and omits some of them. The table shows roughly 230,000 clones, with 82% occurring only once. Sequencing was performed on PBMCs or T cells enriched from blood (not recorded which). All receptors come from a woman aged 55-69 years who had recovered from COVID-19.

This clone was observed a handful of times. The chain joins TRBV6-2 or TRBV6-3 to TRBJ2-2, with 7 bases identical to TRBD1. J lost 4 bases, V lost 2 bases, and 7 bases had no gene match. The length of the CDR3 is 16 residues. The germline V gene encodes CDR1 MNHEY and CDR2 SVGEGT. CDR3 residues: CASSYRQGFSTGELFF. The CDR3 coding sequence is TGTGCCAGCAGTTACCGACAGGGATTTTCCACCGGGGAGCTGTTTTTT.

The rearrangement uses TRBV6-5 and TRBJ2-3; TRBD2 matches at 9 bases. The trim removed 0 bases at V and 5 bases at J, leaving 3 bases unmatched. The CDR3 has 15 amino acids. CDR1 MNHEY and CDR2 SVGAGI come from the germline V gene. CDR3 nucleotides: TGTGCCAGCAGTTACTCTCCGCGGGGGGGAGATACGCAGTATTTT. Amino acid sequence: CASSYSPRGGDTQYF.

This clone was recorded only once. V and J are TRBV7-2 and TRBJ2-7; 9 nucleotides match TRBD1. Germline lookup yields CDR1 SGHTA and CDR2 FQGNSA. J was trimmed by 3 bases and V by 5 bases; bases with no gene match: 11. The length of the CDR3 is 16 residues. The chain's CDR3 is CASSTHSGTGNYEQYF. CDR3 sequence (DNA): TGTGCCAGCAGCACCCACTCCGGGACAGGGAACTACGAGCAGTACTTC.

The chain is built from TRBV18 and TRBJ1-1; unclear D gene. This CDR3 contains 15 residues. Germline loops: CDR1 KGHSH, CDR2 LQKENI. Trimming left V 1 base short and J 0 bases short, with 9 bases between. CDR3 protein: CASSPRGDLNTEAFF. CDR3 sequence (DNA): TGTGCCAGCTCACCACGAGGAGACTTGAACACTGAAGCTTTCTTT.

V is TRBV7-9 and J is TRBJ1-5, with 11 bases fitting TRBD1. This CDR3 contains 15 residues. Germline assignment: CDR1 SEHNR and CDR2 FQNEAQ (reference sequence). After removal of 5 bases from V and 4 bases from J, the junction contained 4 bases not matched to a gene. CDR3: CASSQGQGANQPQHF. CDR3 nucleotides: TGTGCCAGCAGCCAAGGACAGGGGGCTAATCAGCCCCAGCATTTT.

This clone was detected only a few times. The gene calls are TRBV18 and TRBJ2-3; D is uncertain. The germline V and J ends were trimmed by 5 bases and 0 bases, with 9 bases remaining between them. The CDR3 has 14 amino acids. Germline V CDR1 and CDR2: KGHSH, LQKENI. The DNA for the CDR3 is TGTGCCAGCTCATGGAGAGAAAGCACAGATACGCAGTATTTT. It specifies CASSWRESTDTQYF.

This chain connects TRBV19 to TRBJ1-5; weak D call: TRBD1 (6 bases). Trimming stripped 6 bases from V and 1 base from J, with 16 bases between. This CDR3 is built from 16 residues. CDR1 is LNHDA, CDR2 SQIVND, per germline (reference sequence). The CDR3 coding sequence is TGTGCCAGTAGGGGTTCAGGGGTACAGAGCAATCAGCCCCAGCATTTT. Translation: CASRGSGVQSNQPQHF.